The next 29 T cell receptor beta chains were all read from a single sample in a study of beta chain features in type 1 diabetes. Isolated RNA was reverse transcribed in full, so expressed TCRB transcripts were sequenced. Assay: immunoSEQ multiplex PCR; the TCRdb copy retains only in-frame clones and omits some. The sample contains roughly 400,000 clones, about 15% of which appear only once. The specimen sequenced was naive CD4+ T cells from blood. The source is a man aged 30-40 years in good health.

This rearrangement joins TRBV7-9 to TRBJ2-1; D uncertain. This CDR3 contains 14 residues. Looked up from germline, CDR1 is SEHNR and CDR2 is FQNEAQ (reference sequence). With 5 bases removed from V and 0 bases from J, the gap between germline ends came to 8 bases. CDR3 DNA: TGTGCCAGCAGCGTCCAGAGCTCCTACAATGAGCAGTTCTTC. It codes for CASSVQSSYNEQFF.

This clone has a handful of counts. J is TRBJ2-1 and V is TRBV18; D might be TRBD2 (6 bases). Germline loops: CDR1 KGHSH, CDR2 LQKENI. The CDR3 is 15 amino acids. V was shortened by 6 bases and J by 0 bases, with 12 bases between the two germline ends. The CDR3, as DNA: TGTGCCAGCTCCGCGGGGCCAAGCTCCTACAATGAGCAGTTCTTC. It codes for CASSAGPSSYNEQFF.

V gene TRBV14 combines with J gene TRBJ1-3, with D uncertain. Deletions cut 0 bases from V and 5 bases from J, with 11 bases between. CDR1 SGHDN and CDR2 FVKESK come from the germline V gene. The CDR3 covers 15 residues. CDR3 amino acids: CASSQDRAGRNTIYF. DNA of the CDR3: TGTGCCAGCAGCCAAGATCGTGCCGGGAGAAACACCATATATTTT.

This clone has only a few counts. J is TRBJ2-3 and V is TRBV4-1; D gene unclear. V was clipped by 0 bases and J by 10 bases, with 17 bases between them. Looked up from germline, CDR1 is MGHRA and CDR2 is YSYEKL. The CDR3 length is 15 residues. Here the CDR3 DNA reads TGCGCCAGCAGCCAAGATTCTCCGGCTATACTGTCGCAGTATTTT. Translating gives CASSQDSPAILSQYF.

The genes are TRBV9 and TRBJ2-1; 10 nucleotides line up with TRBD2. Germline-derived CDR1 and CDR2 are SGDLS and YYNGEE. The CDR3 extends over 16 amino acids. The ends lost 4 bases at V and 0 bases at J; junction bases unmatched: 4. The CDR3 sequence: CASSPRTSGSYNEQFF. As DNA, the CDR3 is TGTGCCAGCAGCCCCCGGACTAGCGGCTCCTACAATGAGCAGTTCTTC. Full variable domain (remainder filled in from reference TRBV9 and TRBJ2-1): DSGVTQTPKHLITATGQRVTLRCSPRSGDLSVYWYQQSLDQGLQFLIQYYNGEERAKGNILERFSAQQFPDLHSELNLSSLELGDSALYFCASSPRTSGSYNEQFFGPGTRLTVL.

The chain employs TRBV30 and TRBJ1-1, with 7 nucleotides matching TRBD1. CDR3 length: 12 residues. Germline V gene lookup returns CDR1 GTSNPN and CDR2 SVGIG (reference sequence). With 7 bases clipped from V and 4 bases from J, the junction kept 6 bases outside the gene matches. The CDR3: CALNPGGTEAFF. CDR3 DNA sequence: TGTGCCTTGAATCCAGGGGGCACTGAAGCTTTCTTT.

The chain couples TRBV4-3 to TRBJ2-7; 9 bases agree with TRBD1. The CDR3 spans 15 residues. The V segment lost 0 bases and the J segment 1 base; nucleotides outside the gene matches: 1. Looked up from germline, CDR1 is LGHNA and CDR2 is YSLEER. CDR3 residues: CASSQEDRGSYEQYF. The CDR3 DNA follows: TGCGCCAGCAGCCAAGAGGACAGGGGATCCTACGAGCAGTACTTC.

This clone was counted only a few times. This chain joins TRBV6-6 and TRBJ1-5; a weak D match, TRBD1 (6 bases). Trimming removed 2 bases at V and 4 bases at J, with 15 bases between. Germline values: CDR1 MNHNY, CDR2 SVGAGI (reference sequence). This CDR3 spans 16 amino acids. The CDR3 DNA sequence: TGTGCCAGCAGTTACAGGACAGTGAGTTTAAATCAGCCCCAGCATTTT. Translating gives CASSYRTVSLNQPQHF.

The chain combines TRBV2 with TRBJ1-1, with D possibly TRBD1 on 5 matching bases. The germline V gene encodes CDR1 SNHLY and CDR2 FYNNEI. The ends were cut back, 1 base at V and 10 bases at J, with 22 bases in the middle. The CDR3 sequence is 16 residues long. CDR3 in DNA: TGTGCCAGCAGTGAAGTCCTTAAGACCGTCGGAAGGGGAGCTTTCTTT. Translating it yields CASSEVLKTVGRGAFF.

This clone showed up just a few times. The J gene is TRBJ2-3, the V gene TRBV6-5; 12 bases are a match to TRBD2. Germline CDR1 and CDR2: MNHEY and SVGAGI. The CDR3 is 14 amino acids. V shed 10 bases and J 0 bases; nucleotides not matched to a gene: 2. The CDR3 DNA follows: TGTGCCACTAGCGGGAGGGTTAGCACAGATACGCAGTATTTT. It codes for CATSGRVSTDTQYF.

The V and J genes are TRBV28 and TRBJ1-1; D remains ambiguous. CDR1 is MDHEN, CDR2 SYDVKM, per germline. The CDR3 extends over 11 amino acids. V was shortened by 5 bases and J by 10 bases, with 11 bases between the two germline ends. CDR3 region: CASSPKVGAFF. The CDR3 coding sequence is TGTGCCAGCAGTCCTAAGGTTGGAGCTTTCTTT.

The rearrangement links TRBV12-5 to TRBJ2-5; weak D call: TRBD2 (5 bases). Trimming cost V 2 bases and J 11 bases, with 27 bases left between them. The germline V gene encodes CDR1 LGHNT and CDR2 FRNRAP. The CDR3 contains 17 residues. The chain's CDR3 is CASGLYRTPGVLEEQYF. The CDR3 DNA follows: TGTGCTAGTGGTTTGTATAGGACTCCCGGGGTCCTCGAAGAGCAGTACTTC.

A few counts support this clone. The sample holds other DNA sequences that translate to the same CDR3. The V and J genes are TRBV7-9 and TRBJ2-1; 11 nucleotides agree with TRBD2. The CDR3 extends over 15 amino acids. Unmatched junction bases numbered 3, after V lost 4 bases and J lost 4 bases. Germline V gene sequence: CDR1 SEHNR, CDR2 FQNEAQ (reference sequence). Here the CDR3 reads CASSSGLAGYNEQFF. The CDR3 DNA reads TGTGCCAGCAGCTCCGGACTAGCGGGTTACAATGAGCAGTTCTTC.

This clone was detected only a few times. An end of the junction does not agree with germline; a read error may underlie this. The chain uses TRBV7-2 and TRBJ2-5; D possibly matches TRBD1 or TRBD2 (6 bases each). Germline CDR1 reads SGHTA; CDR2 reads FQGNSA. The CDR3 sequence is 16 residues long. CDR3 residues: CASSLASPGGQGTQYF. DNA for the CDR3: TGTGCCAGCAGCTTAGCGAGCCCCGGGGGCCAAGGGACCCAGTACTTC.

This clone was picked up a small number of times. The V call is TRBV6-5, the J call TRBJ1-1, with a weak D call TRBD1 (5 bases). Germline-derived CDR1 and CDR2 are MNHEY and SVGAGI. The CDR3 covers 11 residues. V was clipped by 6 bases and J by 6 bases, with 8 bases between them. The CDR3 nucleotides are TGTGCCAGCAGCCAGGGATCTGAAGCTTTCTTT. Amino acids: CASSQGSEAFF.

This sequence joins TRBV15 and TRBJ1-5; no definite D call. CDR3 length: 13 residues. The germline V gene encodes CDR1 LNHNV and CDR2 YYDKDF (reference sequence). Trimming pared 3 bases from V and 4 bases from J, leaving 7 bases between. The CDR3 sequence: CATSSVNNQPQHF. CDR3 nucleotides: TGTGCCACCAGCAGCGTAAATAATCAGCCCCAGCATTTT.

This chain uses TRBV4-2 with TRBJ2-5; D might be TRBD2 (6 bases). The CDR3 sequence is 17 residues long. V lost 0 bases and J lost 1, with 15 bases in between. The V gene's germline CDR1 is LGHNA and CDR2 YNFKEQ. The chain's CDR3 is CASSQDNQGLIQETQYF. The CDR3 DNA sequence: TGTGCCAGCAGCCAAGATAACCAGGGACTCATCCAAGAGACCCAGTACTTC.

Only a few counts were recorded for this clone. The rearrangement joins TRBV13 to TRBJ1-2; TRBD1 agrees at 7 bases. J lost 5 bases, V lost 2 bases, and 8 bases had no gene match. Germline loops: CDR1 PRHDT, CDR2 FYEKMQ (reference sequence). There are 15 residues in the CDR3. The CDR3 sequence: CASSLFGDSLYGYTF. In DNA, the CDR3 is TGTGCCAGCAGCTTATTCGGGGACAGTCTATATGGCTACACCTTC. Full variable domain (missing parts from reference TRBV13 and TRBJ1-2): AAGVIQSPRHLIKEKRETATLKCYPIPRHDTVYWYQQGPGQDPQFLISFYEKMQSDKGSIPDRFSAQQFSDYHSELNMSSLELGDSALYFCASSLFGDSLYGYTFGSGTRLTVV.

A remark on this clone: Within the sample, other DNA sequences also encode this same CDR3. The chain is built from TRBV30 and TRBJ1-1; D might be TRBD1 (5 bases). CDR1 and CDR2 from the germline V gene are GTSNPN and SVGIG (reference sequence). V was trimmed by 5 bases and J by 1 base, leaving 8 bases between them. The CDR3 covers 12 residues. DNA of the CDR3: TGTGCCTGGGTTGGGGGGAACACTGAAGCTTTCTTT. It codes for CAWVGGNTEAFF.

This clone was seen more than once but under ten times. The chain uses TRBV6-5 and TRBJ2-3, with no clear D. V was shortened by 5 bases and J by 2 bases, with 2 bases between the two germline ends. Per the germline V gene, CDR1 is MNHEY and CDR2 is SVGAGI. The CDR3 has 11 residues. CDR3 sequence reads: CASSATDTQYF. The CDR3 DNA follows: TGTGCCAGCAGTGCCACAGATACGCAGTATTTT.

CDR3: CASSQSAGARGVLGNSPLHF. The CDR3, as DNA: TGCGCCAGCAGTCAATCGGCCGGCGCCCGGGGAGTGCTGGGGAATTCACCCCTCCACTTT. This chain joins TRBV23-1 and TRBJ1-6, with no clear D. TRBV23-1 is an open reading frame whose function is uncertain. This CDR3 is 20 amino acids long. V dropped 0 bases and J dropped 7 bases, with 25 bases sitting between them.

The chain couples TRBV25-1 to TRBJ2-1, with a weak D call TRBD2 (6 bases). CDR3 length: 14 residues. Germline V CDR1 and CDR2: MGHDK, SYGVNS. Trimming shortened V by 6 bases and J by 7 bases, and 16 bases separated the two germline ends. The CDR3 coding sequence is TGTGCCAGCAGGGAGCGCGGAGGGGCTAATGAGCAGTTCTTC. This codes for CASRERGGANEQFF.

The chain uses TRBV7-6 and TRBJ2-4; TRBD1 might be the D (6 bases). V gave up 2 bases and J gave up 6 bases, with 11 bases separating them. There are 14 residues in the CDR3. Per germline, CDR1 SGHVS and CDR2 FNYEAQ. CDR3 in DNA: TGTGCCAGCAGCTTAAGGGGACATGGAAACATTCAGTACTTC. This translates into CASSLRGHGNIQYF.

In this sample, this clone turned up a few times. The chain joins TRBV20-1 to TRBJ2-7; D unclear. The CDR3 has 11 residues. Between the trimmed V and J ends, which lost 5 bases and 2 bases, there was a span of 7 bases. Germline V gives CDR1 DFQATT, CDR2 SNEGSKA (reference sequence). CDR3 in DNA: TGCAGTGCTTTGGTTGCCTACGAGCAGTACTTC. Protein: CSALVAYEQYF.

The chain carries TRBV6-5 and TRBJ2-7, with TRBD2 matching over 7 bases. Germline trimming cut 8 bases from V and 2 bases from J; bases unmatched to any gene: 9. Germline V gives CDR1 MNHEY, CDR2 SVGAGI. This CDR3 has 14 amino acids. The CDR3 loop reads CASHGREGTYEQYF. CDR3 nucleotide sequence: TGTGCCAGCCATGGCAGGGAGGGAACCTACGAGCAGTACTTC.

This clone showed up just a few times. The chain links TRBV29-1 to TRBJ2-6; TRBD1 aligns across 7 bases. The germline gives CDR1 SQVTM, CDR2 ANQGSEA. The V and J ends lost 5 bases and 2 bases, in that order; junction bases with no gene match: 9. The CDR3 spans 16 residues. Here the CDR3 DNA reads TGCAGCGTTCTCGTGACAGGGTGGGCTGGGGCCAACGTCCTGACTTTC. Its translation is CSVLVTGWAGANVLTF.

The table lists this clone with a few counts. The rearrangement uses TRBV7-9 and TRBJ2-7, with 8 bases aligning to TRBD1. J lost 2 bases, V lost 4 bases, and 4 bases had no gene match. This CDR3 has 14 amino acids. Germline CDR1 SEHNR, CDR2 FQNEAQ (reference sequence). The CDR3 is CASSWGTGPYEQYF. Written as DNA, the CDR3 is TGTGCCAGCAGCTGGGGGACAGGTCCCTACGAGCAGTACTTC. Drawing the rest from reference TRBV7-9 and TRBJ2-7, the complete variable domain is DTGVSQNPRHKITKRGQNVTFRCDPISEHNRLYWYRQTLGQGPEFLTYFQNEAQLEKSRLLSDRFSAERPKGSFSTLEIQRTEQGDSAMYLCASSWGTGPYEQYFGPGTRLTVT.

This clone was seen more than once but under ten times. The chain is built from TRBV29-1 and TRBJ2-1, with 8 bases matching TRBD1. The V gene's germline CDR1 is SQVTM and CDR2 ANQGSEA. V shed 6 bases, J shed 7 bases, and the junction held 5 bases outside the gene matches. The CDR3 spans 12 residues. The CDR3 DNA is TGCAGCGTGGACAGGGTTTATAATGAGCAGTTCTTC. It codes for CSVDRVYNEQFF.

This rearrangement joins TRBV25-1 to TRBJ2-2, with D possibly being TRBD1 or TRBD2 (5 bases each). Germline assignment: CDR1 MGHDK and CDR2 SYGVNS. This CDR3 has 13 amino acids. Trimming removed 3 bases from V and 10 bases from J, with 12 bases in between. As DNA, the CDR3 is TGTGCCAGCAGTGACACACTAGGGGCGGAGCTGTTTTTT. Translation gives CASSDTLGAELFF.